This T cell receptor beta chain was profiled in a study of T-cell reconstitution after alpha-beta-depleted transplantation in children. Trimming pared 5 bases from V and 3 bases from J, leaving 19 bases between. This CDR3 has 15 amino acids. CDR1 and CDR2 from the germline V gene are DFQATT and SNEGSKA (reference sequence). Molecular barcoding with unique molecular identifiers was used for the TCRbeta library. From the PCR reads, TCRdb called clonotypes with MiXCR, one entry per CDR3 protein. The sample has 450,000 to 600,000 distinct CDR3 sequences, 30% to 35% seen once. This clonotype was seen a handful of times.

The origin of this receptor is a human donor who donated a stem cell graft to a child with aplastic anemia. Sequences were derived from PBMCs from the stem cell graft donor, sampled from the stem cell graft. The J gene is TRBJ1-1, the V gene TRBV20-1, with D maybe TRBD1 (5 bases). CDR3 DNA sequence: TGCAGTGCTCCCGGCAAAACCGGAGGGGACACTGAAGCTTTCTTT. Its protein is CSAPGKTGGDTEAFF.